This T cell receptor beta chain is from a study of blood T cell repertoires in COVID-19. Study as a whole: Collection of acute and convalescent COVID-19 samples took place in the United States, Italy and Spain.

The repertoire was sequenced with immunoSEQ multiplex PCR; TCRdb's copy has only in-frame clones and lacks some. The sample records about 130,000 clones, around 88% being singletons. Germline trimming cut 1 base from V and 7 bases from J; bases unmatched to any gene: 1. This CDR3 has 15 residues. Germline V CDR1 and CDR2: SGHAT, FQNNGV. This chain links TRBV11-2 with TRBJ2-1; 13 positions match TRBD2. The origin of this receptor is a woman aged 45-65 years who had recovered from COVID-19. Source material: peripheral blood. The CDR3 reads CASSLGTSGGNEQFF. The CDR3 nucleotides read TGTGCCAGCAGCTTAGGGACTAGCGGGGGAAATGAGCAGTTCTTC.